This T cell receptor beta chain derives from a study of shared clonotypes between healthy human individuals. Sequenced by immunoSEQ multiplex PCR; TCRdb stores in-frame clones only, minus some. The profile covers 1.4 million to 1.5 million clones, with roughly 95% appearing a single time and approximately 1.1% taken by the ten largest. The sequence derives from a man younger than 45 in good health. Sequencing input: naive CD4+ T cells sorted from blood. The sample's subset: CD45RA+ positively selected.

The CDR3 spells CSVLAGRGVDTQYF. The CDR3 region has the DNA TGCAGCGTTCTAGCGGGGAGAGGTGTAGATACGCAGTATTTT. The rearrangement joins TRBV29-1 to TRBJ2-3, with 9 bases lining up with TRBD2. After removal of 5 bases from V and 5 bases from J, the junction contained 8 bases not matched to a gene. Germline loops: CDR1 SQVTM, CDR2 ANQGSEA. CDR3 size: 14 residues.